This TCR beta chain was identified during a study of T cell repertoires in cytomegalovirus infection (dated by TCRdb to the late 2010s). With regard to the full study: The peptide stimulations were aimed at well-studied HLA-B-restricted epitopes as well as recently identified HLA-C-restricted CMV epitopes, whose presentation resists viral immunomodulation. The HLA type of each donor mattered for the analysis, because public TCR beta signatures pointed to carriage of CMV infection along with the matching HLA type.

According to the study, the label for this sample's treatment or condition signals: in vitro stimulation with specific CMV peptide epitopes to enrich CMV-specific T cells. The run used an Illumina HiSeq 1500. TCRdb handled the public reads itself, with Q25 trimming in fastp and clone calling in MiXCR, and kept productive beta chains. Rows merge per CDR3 protein into single entries with the most common DNA and genes. A total of about 700,000 distinct CDR3 sequences appear in this sample, around 31% of them only once. Together, the top ten hold 15% to 20% of the sample. Spanning cysteine to phenylalanine, the CDR3 consists of 15 amino acids. Only the CDR3 DNA stays, 45 bases, in frame from base 1. Ends trimmed: V by 4 bases, J by 1 base; bases unmatched to a gene: 3. Reading the germline V gene (reference sequence) gives CDR1 DFQATT and CDR2 SNEGSKA. Here is what the overall study found, with its caveats: Cumulative frequency of public TCR beta family members discriminated carriers of CMV infection plus the relevant HLA type in this cohort and an independent approximately 370-donor cohort. The ex vivo response was dominated by HLA-C-restricted CMV-specific TCR beta clonotypes, which also provided the single most frequent clonotype in two of eight donors.

Of note for this clonotype: What this receptor recognizes is not known. Base qualities are not at hand, and no much larger clone is one base apart.

This receptor was taken from a human donor in good health (CMV status not recorded). Some clones in this sample may be carry-over from other donors' samples. The input for sequencing was cultured PBMCs, taken from culture after CMV antigen stimulation. Recombination connected TRBV20-1 to TRBJ2-5, with 13 bases aligning to TRBD2. The CDR3 sequence is CSANGLAGAQETQYF. The bases are TGCAGTGCTAACGGACTAGCGGGGGCCCAAGAGACCCAGTACTTC.